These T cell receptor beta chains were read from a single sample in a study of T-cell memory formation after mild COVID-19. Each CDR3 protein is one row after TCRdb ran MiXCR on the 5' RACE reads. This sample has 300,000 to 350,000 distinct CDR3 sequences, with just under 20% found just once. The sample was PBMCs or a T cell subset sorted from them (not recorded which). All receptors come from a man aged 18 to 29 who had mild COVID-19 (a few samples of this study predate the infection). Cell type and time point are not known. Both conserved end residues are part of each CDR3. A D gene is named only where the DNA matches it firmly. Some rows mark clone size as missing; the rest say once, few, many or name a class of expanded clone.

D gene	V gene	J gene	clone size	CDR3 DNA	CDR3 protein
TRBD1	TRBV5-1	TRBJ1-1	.	TGCGCCAGCAGCCGGGGACAGGGGGCGACGAACACTGAAGCTTTCTTT	CASSRGQGATNTEAFF
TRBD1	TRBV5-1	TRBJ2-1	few	TGCGCCAGCAGCTTGCGGACAGGGAACAATGAGCAGTTCTTC	CASSLRTGNNEQFF
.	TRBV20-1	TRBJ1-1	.	TGCAGTGCTAGGACGGGGGCGGCGAACACTGAAGCTTTCTTT	CSARTGAANTEAFF
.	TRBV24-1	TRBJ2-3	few	TGTGCCACCAGGTATAGCGGTTACACAGATACGCAGTATTTT	CATRYSGYTDTQYF
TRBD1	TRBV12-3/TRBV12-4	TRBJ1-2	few	TGTGCCAGCAGTTTTACCGACAGGGGGCCAGTAGGCTACACCTTC	CASSFTDRGPVGYTF
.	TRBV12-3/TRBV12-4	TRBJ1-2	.	TGTGCCAGCAGGGAACAGGGCTATCCTAACTATGGCTACACCTTC	CASREQGYPNYGYTF
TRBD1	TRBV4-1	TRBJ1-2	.	TGCGCCAGCAGCCAGGGGACAGTGGCGGCCTATGGCTACACCTTC	CASSQGTVAAYGYTF
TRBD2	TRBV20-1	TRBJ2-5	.	TGCAGTGCTAGCCTGCGGGAGGCACAAGAGACCCAGTACTTC	CSASLREAQETQYF
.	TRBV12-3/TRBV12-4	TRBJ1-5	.	TGTGCCAGCAGTTTAGGGCCGCGGAATCAGCCCCAGCATTTT	CASSLGPRNQPQHF
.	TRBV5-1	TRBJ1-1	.	TGCGCCAGCAGCTTGGATCAGATCGCTTCAGGGAATGGCACTGAAGCTTTCTTT	CASSLDQIASGNGTEAFF
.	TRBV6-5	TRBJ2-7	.	TGTGCCAGCAGAAGCTCTGGAACCTACGAGCAGTACTTC	CASRSSGTYEQYF
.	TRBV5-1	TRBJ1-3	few	TGCGCCAGCGGAGCAGCTACTGGAAACACCATATATTTT	CASGAATGNTIYF
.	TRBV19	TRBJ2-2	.	TGTGCCAGTAGACACTCCGGGGAGCTGTTTTTT	CASRHSGELFF
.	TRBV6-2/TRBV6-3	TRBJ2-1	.	TGTGCCAGCAGTTGGCCAGGTGTTAGTAGCTCCTACAATGAGCAGTTCTTC	CASSWPGVSSSYNEQFF
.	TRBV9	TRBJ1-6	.	TGTGCCAGCAGCGTAGAAGGGGGCTATAATTCACCCCTCCACTTT	CASSVEGGYNSPLHF
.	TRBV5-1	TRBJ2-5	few	TGCGCCAGCAGCTTGACGGACAGCCAAGAGACCCAGTACTTC	CASSLTDSQETQYF
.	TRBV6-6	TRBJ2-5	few	TGTGCCAGCAGTTACTTTCTTGGTCCCGAGGACGGAGAGACCCAGTACTTC	CASSYFLGPEDGETQYF
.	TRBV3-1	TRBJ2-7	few	TGTGCCAGCAGAGGACAATCGGCCAAAAAGGGGGAGCAGTACTTC	CASRGQSAKKGEQYF
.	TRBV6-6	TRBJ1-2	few	TGTGCCAGCAGTTACGACAGCAACTACTATGGCTACACCTTC	CASSYDSNYYGYTF
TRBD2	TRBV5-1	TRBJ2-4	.	TGCGCCAGCAGCGACGGCGTATACATAGCGGGGGGTACGATAGCCAAAAACATTCAGTACTTC	CASSDGVYIAGGTIAKNIQYF
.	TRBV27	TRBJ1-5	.	TGTGCCAGCAGTTTATCGATTGCCTCGGGGCAGCCCCAGCATTTT	CASSLSIASGQPQHF
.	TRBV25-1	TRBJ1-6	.	TGTGCCAGCAGTGAATATCCCAATTCACCCCTCCACTTT	CASSEYPNSPLHF
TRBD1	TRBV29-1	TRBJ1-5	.	TGCAGCGCCGTAACAGGGGACAATCAGCCCCAGCATTTT	CSAVTGDNQPQHF
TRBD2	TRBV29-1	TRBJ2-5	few	TGCAGCGTTGAAGATGGGAGGGACCAAGAGACCCAGTACTTC	CSVEDGRDQETQYF
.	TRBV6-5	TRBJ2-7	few	TGTGCCACGGGGACCGAACTCTCCTACGAGCAGTACTTC	CATGTELSYEQYF
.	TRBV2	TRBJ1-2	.	TGTGCCAGCAGTGAAGCTCCCACTCGGTTCGTCGGTGGCTACACCTTC	CASSEAPTRFVGGYTF
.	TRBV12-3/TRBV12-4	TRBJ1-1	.	TGTGCCAGCAGCCCTGGAACCGAACTCCTGGGTACTGAAGCTTTCTTT	CASSPGTELLGTEAFF
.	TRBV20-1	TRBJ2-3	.	TGCAGTGCTAGGCAGAACCCCACAGATACGCAGTATTTT	CSARQNPTDTQYF
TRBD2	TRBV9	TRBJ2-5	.	TGTGCCAGCAGCAATGGGCTAGCGGGCGGAAAGACCCAGTACTTC	CASSNGLAGGKTQYF
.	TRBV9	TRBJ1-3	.	TGTGCCAGCAGCGTAGGACAGCTCGGCACCATATATTTT	CASSVGQLGTIYF
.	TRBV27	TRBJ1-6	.	TGTGCCAGCAGTTTAAACAACCTGGCCAGCCCCCTCCACTTT	CASSLNNLASPLHF
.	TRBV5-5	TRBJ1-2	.	TGTGCCAGCAGCTCCGAGACACACCCAGCCTATGGCTACACCTTC	CASSSETHPAYGYTF
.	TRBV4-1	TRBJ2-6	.	TGCGCCAGCAGCCATGGTGGGGCCAACGTCCTGACTTTC	CASSHGGANVLTF
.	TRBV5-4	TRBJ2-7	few	TGTGCCAGCAGCTTGAGGGGCGAGCAGTACTTC	CASSLRGEQYF
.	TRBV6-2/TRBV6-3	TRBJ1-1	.	TGTGCCAGCAGCCCGGGGGTGGGCGAAGCTTTCTTT	CASSPGVGEAFF
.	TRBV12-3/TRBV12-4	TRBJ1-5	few	TGTGCCAGCAGTTCCCGCCCAAATCAGCCCCAGCATTTT	CASSSRPNQPQHF
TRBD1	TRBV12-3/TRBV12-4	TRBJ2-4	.	TGTGTCGCAATGGACAGGGGTCAAAACATTCAGTACTTC	CVAMDRGQNIQYF
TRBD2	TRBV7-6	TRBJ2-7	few	TGTGCCAGCAGCCCTGGGACTAGCGGGGGGTTGTACGAGCAGTACTTC	CASSPGTSGGLYEQYF
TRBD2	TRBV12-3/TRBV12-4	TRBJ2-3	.	TGTGCCAGCAGTAGTGGGTCTAGCGGGGGTGCAGATACGCAGTATTTT	CASSSGSSGGADTQYF
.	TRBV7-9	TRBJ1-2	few	TGTGCCAGCAGCAGTATTGGCTACACCTTC	CASSSIGYTF
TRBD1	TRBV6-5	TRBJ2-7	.	TGTGCCAGCAGTTACTCCGGACAGGGGGTTTCCTACGAGCAGTACTTC	CASSYSGQGVSYEQYF
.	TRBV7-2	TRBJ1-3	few	TGTGCCAGCAGTTCTACCTCTGGAAACACCATATATTTT	CASSSTSGNTIYF
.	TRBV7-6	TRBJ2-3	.	TGTGCCAGCAGCTTAAGGTCGGGACTGAGCACAGATACGCAGTATTTT	CASSLRSGLSTDTQYF
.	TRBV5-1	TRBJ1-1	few	TGCGCCAGCAGAGCGGTCACGGGACACTTGAACACTGAAGCTTTCTTT	CASRAVTGHLNTEAFF
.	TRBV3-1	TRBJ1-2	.	TGTGCCAGCAGCCAAGATCGCAGGCCCTACACCTTC	CASSQDRRPYTF
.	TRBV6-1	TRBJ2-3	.	TGTGCCAGCCGCAGGGACACAGATACGCAGTATTTT	CASRRDTDTQYF
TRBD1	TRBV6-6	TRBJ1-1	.	TGTGCCAGCAGTTATTCTCGGACAGGCCTGATGAACACTGAAGCTTTCTTT	CASSYSRTGLMNTEAFF
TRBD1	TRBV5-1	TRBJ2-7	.	TGCGCCAGCAGCTTACAGGGGACCTACGAGCAGTACTTC	CASSLQGTYEQYF
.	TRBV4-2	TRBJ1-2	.	TGTGCCAGCAGCCACCCCCGAGACAATTCCGGCTACACCTTC	CASSHPRDNSGYTF
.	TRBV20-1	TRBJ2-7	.	TGCAGTGCTAGTCCGCCGGGGGCTTCCTACGAGCAGTACTTC	CSASPPGASYEQYF
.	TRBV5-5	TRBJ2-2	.	TGTGCCAGCAGCTGGAGGGGAAACACCGGGGAGCTGTTTTTT	CASSWRGNTGELFF
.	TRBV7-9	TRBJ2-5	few	TGTGCCAGCAGCTTACGTCCTTGGGAGACCCAGTACTTC	CASSLRPWETQYF
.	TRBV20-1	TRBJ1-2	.	TGCAGTGCTAGCGCAGGGAGTGCAAACTATGGCTACACCTTC	CSASAGSANYGYTF
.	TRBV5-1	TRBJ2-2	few	TGCGCCAGCAGCGCGGGCCGAGACACCGGGGAGCTGTTTTTT	CASSAGRDTGELFF
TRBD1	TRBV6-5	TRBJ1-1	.	TGTGCCAGCAGTTACCGACAGGGGGCGGGCACTGAAGCTTTCTTT	CASSYRQGAGTEAFF